Following are 8 T cell receptor beta chains from one sample sequenced in a study of Tregs in tolerant kidney transplant recipients. Clones were sequenced by immunoSEQ multiplex PCR, and TCRdb holds only the in-frame ones, with some missing. The sample consists of roughly 70,000 clones, around 87% of them appearing once. The nonmyeloablative bone marrow transplants came from related graft donors, with transient mixed chimerism. This sample comprised CD4+ T cells from blood (PBMCs), obtained 6 months after the transplant. These receptors originate from a human patient who received a combined kidney and bone marrow transplant. Some T cells may have originated in the graft donor.

J is TRBJ1-3 and V is TRBV18; perhaps TRBD1 as D (6 bases). Germline V gene data show CDR1 as KGHSH and CDR2 as LQKENI. This CDR3 has 14 residues. With 5 bases removed from V and 4 bases from J, the gap between germline ends came to 12 bases. The CDR3 DNA reads as TGTGCCAGCTCAACCTCAGGGGACGGAAACACCATATATTTT. This gives the protein CASSTSGDGNTIYF.

The chain employs TRBV12-5 and TRBJ1-2; D remains unclear. Per germline, CDR1 LGHNT and CDR2 FRNRAP. Trimming stripped 5 bases from V and 5 bases from J, with 12 bases between. The CDR3 has 13 amino acids. The chain's CDR3 is CASGPPPGYGYTF. The CDR3 DNA reads TGTGCTAGTGGTCCACCCCCGGGATATGGCTACACCTTC.

The table lists this clone with a count of one. The chain is built from TRBV10-3 and TRBJ2-1; TRBD1 is a possible D gene (6 bases). Germline CDR1 is ENHRY and CDR2 is SYGVKD. V was pared by 5 bases and J by 4 bases, with 15 bases between. This CDR3 has 15 residues. For the CDR3, the DNA is TGTGCCATCAGTACATCTGACAGGACATACAATGAGCAGTTCTTC. Protein: CAISTSDRTYNEQFF.

The chain combines TRBV18 with TRBJ2-7; 7 bases agree with TRBD1. The CDR3 length is 13 residues. The ends lost 3 bases at V and 2 bases at J; junction bases unmatched: 1. Germline-derived CDR1 and CDR2 are KGHSH and LQKENI. The DNA of the CDR3 is TGTGCCAGCTCACCGGGACAGCCCTACGAGCAGTACTTC. It specifies CASSPGQPYEQYF.

The chain has TRBV7-3 and TRBJ2-3, with 15 bases identical to TRBD2. The CDR3 runs to 17 residues. The germline CDR1 and CDR2 sequences are SGHTA and FQGTGA. V was clipped by 2 bases and J by 5 bases; unmatched bases: 5. CDR3 coding DNA: TGTGCCAGCAGCTTAGGGACTAGCGGGAGGAGGGGAGATACGCAGTATTTT. Protein sequence: CASSLGTSGRRGDTQYF.

V gene TRBV5-1 combines with J gene TRBJ2-5; D perhaps matches TRBD2 (5 bases). The end of the DNA aligns better with TRBJ2-7, so the J call may be wrong. In germline, CDR1 is SGHRS, CDR2 YFSETQ. This CDR3 region has 14 residues. CDR3 region: CASSFSAGSYEQYF. The CDR3, as DNA: TGCGCCAGCAGCTTCTCGGCGGGCTCCTACGAGCAGTACTTC.

V gene TRBV10-3 combines with J gene TRBJ2-1; TRBD1 aligns across 8 bases. The CDR3 consists of 14 residues. Germline V gives CDR1 ENHRY, CDR2 SYGVKD. V lost 3 bases to trimming and J lost 12 bases; unmatched junction nucleotides: 10. In DNA form, the CDR3 reads TGTGCCATCAGTGAAACCTACTCCGGGACAGGGCAGTTCTTC. It encodes CAISETYSGTGQFF.

The chain uses TRBV4-1 and TRBJ1-4; D remains ambiguous. There are 16 residues in the CDR3. V dropped 3 bases and J dropped 1 base, with 12 bases sitting between them. In germline, CDR1 is MGHRA, CDR2 YSYEKL. The CDR3 DNA reads TGCGCCAGCAGCCACGGCGGATTGGGAACTAATGAAAAACTGTTTTTT. Translated: CASSHGGLGTNEKLFF.